A single sample gave rise to the 10 T cell receptor beta chains below, sequenced in a study of identical twins listed by TCRdb under 2016. Library preparation employed 5' RACE. Sequenced using an Illumina HiSeq 2000. TCRdb ran its own pipeline on the public reads, namely fastp trimming at Q25 and MiXCR clone calling, and kept in-frame beta chains. Each entry merges the rows of one CDR3 protein and shows their most common DNA and genes. The sample records about 250,000 distinct CDR3 sequences, around 8.8% of which are singletons. The ten largest make up 3% to 3.5% of the sample. These data also formed part of another study, on yellow fever vaccine responses in identical twins.

The sample was CD8+ T cells sorted from blood. All receptors derive from a young woman in good health.

This clonotype has a handful of counts. The V and J genes are TRBV9 and TRBJ2-3, with TRBD2 matching over 15 bases. Germline V gene sequence: CDR1 SGDLS, CDR2 YYNGEE. V dropped 4 bases and J dropped 6; count of bases not matched to a gene: 6. The CDR3 covers 16 residues. The CDR3 DNA sequence: TGTGCCAGCAGCACCCGGACTAGCGGGGGGGGGGATACGCAGTATTTT. Translation gives CASSTRTSGGGDTQYF.

The gene calls are TRBV30 and TRBJ2-1; the D gene is possibly TRBD2 (6 bases). CDR3 length equals 10 residues. Germline V gene lookup returns CDR1 GTSNPN and CDR2 SVGIG (reference sequence). The CDR3 coding sequence is TGTGTCATGGAGGGTGATGAGCAGTTCTTC. This gives the protein CVMEGDEQFF.

The rearrangement joins TRBV10-3 to TRBJ1-2, with a possible D match to TRBD1 (5 bases). The CDR3 loop spans 14 amino acids. Between the trimmed V and J ends, which lost 3 bases and 5 bases, there was a span of 13 bases. In germline, CDR1 is ENHRY, CDR2 SYGVKD. The CDR3 coding sequence is TGTGCCATCAGTGATACCGAGGGGTCTTATGGCTACACCTTC. Translation gives CAISDTEGSYGYTF.

With respect to this clonotype: With a much larger clone just one base away, this may be a read error. The chain employs TRBV7-2 and TRBJ2-3, with unresolved D. Germline lookup yields CDR1 SGHTA and CDR2 FQGNSA. The length of the CDR3 is 12 residues. CDR3 DNA: TGTGCCAGCAGCGAAGGCACAGATACGCTGTATTTT. Translated: CASSEGTDTLYF.

This clonotype was recorded a few times. The rearrangement joins TRBV10-1 to TRBJ2-1, with 11 bases identical to TRBD2. This CDR3 spans 18 amino acids. Losses at the gene ends were 4 bases for V and 4 bases for J; bases not matched to a gene: 12. The germline CDR1 and CDR2 sequences are WNHNN and SYGVQD (reference sequence). The CDR3 region is CASSGQPGTSGEYNEQFF. The CDR3 DNA sequence: TGCGCCAGCAGTGGCCAACCTGGGACTAGCGGAGAATACAATGAGCAGTTCTTC.

This clonotype occurred many times. The CDR3 region is CASSQDEGQSYEQYF. DNA for the CDR3: TGTGCCAGCAGCCAAGATGAAGGACAGTCCTACGAGCAGTACTTC. The chain links TRBV4-2 to TRBJ2-7; D is perhaps TRBD1 (6 bases). The CDR3 has 15 residues. Germline values: CDR1 LGHNA, CDR2 YNFKEQ. V dropped 0 bases and J dropped 1 base, with 10 bases sitting between them.

The table lists this clonotype with a few counts. The V call is TRBV12-3 or TRBV12-4, the J call TRBJ1-2; no definite D call. V gave up 5 bases and J gave up 2 bases, with 12 bases separating them. The CDR3 totals 14 residues. CDR3 nucleotides: TGTGCCAGCAGTATGCTCTACCCAAACTATGGCTACACCTTC. Translation gives CASSMLYPNYGYTF.

This clonotype was seen more than once but under ten times. The rearrangement uses TRBV11-2 and TRBJ2-3, with 8 bases identical to TRBD2. J was trimmed by 1 base and V by 7 bases; bases with no gene match: 19. The CDR3 has 19 amino acids. CDR1 is SGHAT, CDR2 FQNNGV, per germline. CDR3 coding DNA: TGTGCCAGCACCTCCGGGGGGGTCGGGAGGGTATGGGGCACAGATACGCAGTATTTT. This gives the protein CASTSGGVGRVWGTDTQYF.

This clonotype has a handful of counts. V is TRBV20-1 and J is TRBJ2-1, with a tentative D call TRBD1 (8 bases). Germline V gene lookup returns CDR1 DFQATT and CDR2 SNEGSKA (reference sequence). The CDR3 loop spans 14 amino acids. V was pared by 2 bases and J by 4 bases, with 12 bases between. CDR3 sequence reads: CSARHRGGYNEQFF. The DNA of the CDR3 is TGCAGTGCTAGACACAGGGGGGGGTACAATGAGCAGTTCTTC.

This rearrangement joins TRBV29-1 to TRBJ1-1; D is ambiguous. Per the germline V gene, CDR1 is SQVTM and CDR2 is ANQGSEA. With 6 bases removed from V and 8 bases from J, the gap between germline ends came to 16 bases. The CDR3 contains 12 residues. The CDR3 DNA is TGCAGCGTCCTGCTTTCGGTGGGGGAAGCTTTCTTT. Protein: CSVLLSVGEAFF. Full variable domain (missing parts from reference TRBV29-1 and TRBJ1-1): SAVISQKPSRDICQRGTSLTIQCQVDSQVTMMFWYRQQPGQSLTLIATANQGSEATYESGFVIDKFPISRPNLTFSTLTVSNMSPEDSSIYLCSVLLSVGEAFFGQGTRLTVV.